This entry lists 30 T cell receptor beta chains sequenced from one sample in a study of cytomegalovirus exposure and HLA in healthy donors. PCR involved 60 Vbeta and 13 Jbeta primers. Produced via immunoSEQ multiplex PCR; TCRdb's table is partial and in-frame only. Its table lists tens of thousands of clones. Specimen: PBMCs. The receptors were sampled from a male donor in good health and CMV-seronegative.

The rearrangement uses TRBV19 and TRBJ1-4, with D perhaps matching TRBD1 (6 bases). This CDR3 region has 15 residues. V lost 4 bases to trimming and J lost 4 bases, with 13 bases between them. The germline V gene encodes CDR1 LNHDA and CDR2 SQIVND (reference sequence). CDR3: CASSTRQAINEKLFF. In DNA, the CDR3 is TGTGCCAGTAGTACCCGACAGGCGATTAATGAAAAACTGTTTTTT. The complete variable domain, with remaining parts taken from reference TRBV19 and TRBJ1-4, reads DGGITQSPKYLFRKEGQNVTLSCEQNLNHDAMYWYRQDPGQGLRLIYYSQIVNDFQKGDIAEGYSVSREKKESFPLTVTSAQKNPTAFYLCASSTRQAINEKLFFGSGTQLSVL.

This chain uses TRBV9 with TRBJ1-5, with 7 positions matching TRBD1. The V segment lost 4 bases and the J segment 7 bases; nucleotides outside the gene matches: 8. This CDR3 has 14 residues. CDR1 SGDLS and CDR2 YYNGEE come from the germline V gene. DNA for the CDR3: TGTGCCAGCAGCACCACAGGGGATGGGCAGCCCCAGCATTTT. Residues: CASSTTGDGQPQHF.

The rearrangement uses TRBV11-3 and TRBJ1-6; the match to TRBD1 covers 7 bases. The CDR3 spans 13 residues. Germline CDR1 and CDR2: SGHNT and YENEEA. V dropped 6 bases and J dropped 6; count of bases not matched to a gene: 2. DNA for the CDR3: TGTGCCAGCAGTCAGGGGGGTAATTCACCCCTCCACTTT. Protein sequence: CASSQGGNSPLHF.

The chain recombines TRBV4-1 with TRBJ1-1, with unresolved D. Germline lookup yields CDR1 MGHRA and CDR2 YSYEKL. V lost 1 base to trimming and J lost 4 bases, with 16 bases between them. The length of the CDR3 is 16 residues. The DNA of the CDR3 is TGCGCCAGCAGCCAAGGCCTGAGGGCCAACGGCACTGAAGCTTTCTTT. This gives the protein CASSQGLRANGTEAFF.

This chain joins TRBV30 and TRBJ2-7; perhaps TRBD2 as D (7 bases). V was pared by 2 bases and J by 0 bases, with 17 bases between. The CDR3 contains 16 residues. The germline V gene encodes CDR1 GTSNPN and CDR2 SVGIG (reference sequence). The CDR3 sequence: CAWSRGALGSSYEQYF. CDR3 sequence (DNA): TGTGCCTGGAGTCGGGGGGCGCTGGGAAGCTCCTACGAGCAGTACTTC.

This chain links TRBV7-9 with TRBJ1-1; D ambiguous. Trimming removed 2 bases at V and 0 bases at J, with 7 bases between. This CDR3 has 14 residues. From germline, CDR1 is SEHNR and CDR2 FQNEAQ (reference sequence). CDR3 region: CASSLMELNTEAFF. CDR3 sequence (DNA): TGTGCCAGCAGCTTAATGGAGCTGAACACTGAAGCTTTCTTT.

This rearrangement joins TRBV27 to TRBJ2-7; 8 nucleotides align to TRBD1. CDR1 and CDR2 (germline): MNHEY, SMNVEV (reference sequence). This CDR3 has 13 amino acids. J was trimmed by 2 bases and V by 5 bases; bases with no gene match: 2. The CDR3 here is CASSRQGPYEQYF. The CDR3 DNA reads TGTGCCAGCAGTAGACAGGGGCCCTACGAGCAGTACTTC.

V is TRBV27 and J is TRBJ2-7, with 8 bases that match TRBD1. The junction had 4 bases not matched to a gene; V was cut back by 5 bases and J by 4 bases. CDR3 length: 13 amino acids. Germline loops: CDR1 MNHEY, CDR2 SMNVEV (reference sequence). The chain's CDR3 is CASSRTGTYEQYF. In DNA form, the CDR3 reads TGTGCCAGCAGTCGGACAGGGACATACGAGCAGTACTTC.

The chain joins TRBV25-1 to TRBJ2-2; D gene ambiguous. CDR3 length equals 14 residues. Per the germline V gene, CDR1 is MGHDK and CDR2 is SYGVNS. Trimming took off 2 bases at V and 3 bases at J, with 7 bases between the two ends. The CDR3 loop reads CASSEGLYTGELFF. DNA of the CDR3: TGTGCCAGCAGTGAAGGCCTCTACACCGGGGAGCTGTTTTTT.

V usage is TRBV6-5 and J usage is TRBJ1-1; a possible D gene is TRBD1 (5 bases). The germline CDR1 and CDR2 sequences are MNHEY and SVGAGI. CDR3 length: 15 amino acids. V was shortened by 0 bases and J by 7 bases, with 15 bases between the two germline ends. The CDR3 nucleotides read TGTGCCAGCAGTTACTCGGTCGGGGGGGGGATTGAAGCTTTCTTT. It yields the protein CASSYSVGGGIEAFF.

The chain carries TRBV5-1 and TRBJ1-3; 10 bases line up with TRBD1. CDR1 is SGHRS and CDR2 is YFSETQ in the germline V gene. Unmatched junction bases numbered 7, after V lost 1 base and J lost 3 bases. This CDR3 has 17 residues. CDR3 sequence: CASSLTGTGVGGNTIYF. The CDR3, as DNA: TGCGCCAGCAGCTTGACCGGGACAGGGGTGGGTGGAAACACCATATATTTT. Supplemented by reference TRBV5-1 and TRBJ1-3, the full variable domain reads KAGVTQTPRYLIKTRGQQVTLSCSPISGHRSVSWYQQTPGQGLQFLFEYFSETQRNKGNFPGRFSGRQFSNSRSEMNVSTLELGDSALYLCASSLTGTGVGGNTIYFGEGSWLTVV.

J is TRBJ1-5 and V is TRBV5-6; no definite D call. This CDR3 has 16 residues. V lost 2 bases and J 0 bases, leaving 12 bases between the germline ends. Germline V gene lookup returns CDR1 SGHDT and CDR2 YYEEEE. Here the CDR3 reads CASSLGGGYSNQPQHF. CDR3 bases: TGTGCCAGCAGCTTAGGTGGAGGGTATAGCAATCAGCCCCAGCATTTT.

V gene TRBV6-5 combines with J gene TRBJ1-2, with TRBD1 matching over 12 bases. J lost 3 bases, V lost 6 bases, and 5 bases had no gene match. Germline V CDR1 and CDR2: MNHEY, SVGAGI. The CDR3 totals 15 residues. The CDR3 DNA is TGTGCCAGCAGCCAGGGACAGGGGGCTTACTATGGCTACACCTTC. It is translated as CASSQGQGAYYGYTF.

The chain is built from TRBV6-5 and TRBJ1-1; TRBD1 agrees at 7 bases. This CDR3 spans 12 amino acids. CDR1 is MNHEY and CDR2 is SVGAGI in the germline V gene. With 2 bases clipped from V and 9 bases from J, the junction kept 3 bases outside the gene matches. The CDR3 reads CASSYPTGKAFF. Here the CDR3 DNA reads TGTGCCAGCAGTTACCCGACAGGGAAAGCTTTCTTT.

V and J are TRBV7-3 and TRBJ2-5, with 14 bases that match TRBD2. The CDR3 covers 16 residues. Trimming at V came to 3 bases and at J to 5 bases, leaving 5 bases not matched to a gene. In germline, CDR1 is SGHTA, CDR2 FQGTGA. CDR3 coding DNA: TGTGCCAGCAGCTTTCGACTAGCGGGGGGGCCGGAGACCCAGTACTTC. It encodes CASSFRLAGGPETQYF.

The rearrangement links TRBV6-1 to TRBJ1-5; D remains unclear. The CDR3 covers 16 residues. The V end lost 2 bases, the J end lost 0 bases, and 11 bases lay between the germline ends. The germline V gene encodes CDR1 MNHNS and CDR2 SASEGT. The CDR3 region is CASSERQADSNQPQHF. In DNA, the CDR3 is TGTGCCAGCAGTGAACGGCAGGCCGATAGCAATCAGCCCCAGCATTTT.

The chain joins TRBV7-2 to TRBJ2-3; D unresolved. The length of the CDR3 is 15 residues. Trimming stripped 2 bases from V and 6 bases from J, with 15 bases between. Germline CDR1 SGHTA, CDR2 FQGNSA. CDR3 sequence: CASSLWFVAGDTQYF. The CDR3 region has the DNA TGTGCCAGCAGCTTATGGTTTGTGGCCGGGGATACGCAGTATTTT.

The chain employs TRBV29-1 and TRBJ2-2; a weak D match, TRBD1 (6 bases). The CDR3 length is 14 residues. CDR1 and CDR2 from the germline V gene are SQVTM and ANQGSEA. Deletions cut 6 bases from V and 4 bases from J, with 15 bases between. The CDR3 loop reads CSVAWDTSTGELFF. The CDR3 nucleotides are TGCAGCGTCGCCTGGGACACCTCCACCGGGGAGCTGTTTTTT.

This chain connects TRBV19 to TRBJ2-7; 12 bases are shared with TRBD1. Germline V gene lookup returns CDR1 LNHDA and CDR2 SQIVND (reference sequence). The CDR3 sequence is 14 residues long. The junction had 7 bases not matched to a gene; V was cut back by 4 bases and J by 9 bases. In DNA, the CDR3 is TGTGCCAGTAGTACGGGACAGGGGGCGCTTGGGCAGTACTTC. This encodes CASSTGQGALGQYF. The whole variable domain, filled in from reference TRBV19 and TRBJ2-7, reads DGGITQSPKYLFRKEGQNVTLSCEQNLNHDAMYWYRQDPGQGLRLIYYSQIVNDFQKGDIAEGYSVSREKKESFPLTVTSAQKNPTAFYLCASSTGQGALGQYFGPGTRLTVT.

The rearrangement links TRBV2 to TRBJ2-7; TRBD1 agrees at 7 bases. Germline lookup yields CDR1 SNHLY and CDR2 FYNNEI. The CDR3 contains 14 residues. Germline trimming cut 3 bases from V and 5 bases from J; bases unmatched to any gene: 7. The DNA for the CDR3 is TGTGCCAGCAGTGAGCTGGGACAGAGGAACGAGCAGTACTTC. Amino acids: CASSELGQRNEQYF.

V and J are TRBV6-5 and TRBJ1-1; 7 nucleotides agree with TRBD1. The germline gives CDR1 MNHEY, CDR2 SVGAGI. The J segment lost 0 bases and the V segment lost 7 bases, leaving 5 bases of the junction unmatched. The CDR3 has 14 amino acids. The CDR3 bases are TGTGCCAGCAACCTACAGGGGATGAACACTGAAGCTTTCTTT. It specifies CASNLQGMNTEAFF.

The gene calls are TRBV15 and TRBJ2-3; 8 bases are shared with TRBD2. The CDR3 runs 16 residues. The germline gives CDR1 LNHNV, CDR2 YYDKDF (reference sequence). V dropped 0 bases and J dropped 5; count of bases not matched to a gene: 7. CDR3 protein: CATSRDTGGVIDTQYF. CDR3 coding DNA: TGTGCCACCAGCAGAGATACGGGGGGGGTTATAGATACGCAGTATTTT.

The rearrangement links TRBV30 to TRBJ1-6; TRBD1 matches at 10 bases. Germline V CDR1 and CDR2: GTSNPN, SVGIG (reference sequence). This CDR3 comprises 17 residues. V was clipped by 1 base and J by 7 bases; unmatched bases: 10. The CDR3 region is CAWSDTGTGALNSPLHF. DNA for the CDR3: TGTGCCTGGAGTGACACCGGGACAGGGGCCTTAAATTCACCCCTCCACTTT.

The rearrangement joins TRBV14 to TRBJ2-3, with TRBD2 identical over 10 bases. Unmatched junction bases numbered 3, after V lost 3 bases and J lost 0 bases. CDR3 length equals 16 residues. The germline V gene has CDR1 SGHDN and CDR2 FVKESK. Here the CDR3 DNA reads TGTGCCAGCAGCCATGGTAGCGGGGGGAGCACAGATACGCAGTATTTT. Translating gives CASSHGSGGSTDTQYF.

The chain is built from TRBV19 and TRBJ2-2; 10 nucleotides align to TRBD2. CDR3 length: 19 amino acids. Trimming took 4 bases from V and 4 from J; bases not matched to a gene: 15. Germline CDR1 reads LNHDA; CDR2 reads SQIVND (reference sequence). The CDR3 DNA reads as TGTGCCAGTAGTACCCCCTGGACTAGCGGCGCGGGGGTCACCGGGGAGCTGTTTTTT. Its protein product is CASSTPWTSGAGVTGELFF.

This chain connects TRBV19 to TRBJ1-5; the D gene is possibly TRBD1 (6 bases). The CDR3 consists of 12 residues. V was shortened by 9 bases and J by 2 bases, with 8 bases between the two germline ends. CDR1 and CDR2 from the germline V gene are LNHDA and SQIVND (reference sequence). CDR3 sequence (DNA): TGTGCCAGCCGACAGGGCAATCAGCCCCAGCATTTT. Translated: CASRQGNQPQHF.

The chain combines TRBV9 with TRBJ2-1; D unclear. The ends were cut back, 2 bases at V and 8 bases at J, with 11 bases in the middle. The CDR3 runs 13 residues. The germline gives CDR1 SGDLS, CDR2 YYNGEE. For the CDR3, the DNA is TGTGCCAGCAGCGTTTCCCCCCGGGATGAGCAGTTCTTC. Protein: CASSVSPRDEQFF.

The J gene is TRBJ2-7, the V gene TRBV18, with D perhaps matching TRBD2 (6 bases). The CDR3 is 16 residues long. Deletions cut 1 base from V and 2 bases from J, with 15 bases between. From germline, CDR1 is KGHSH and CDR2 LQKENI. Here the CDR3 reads CASSPRAGTDTYEQYF. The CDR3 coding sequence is TGTGCCAGCTCACCACGGGCGGGGACCGATACCTACGAGCAGTACTTC. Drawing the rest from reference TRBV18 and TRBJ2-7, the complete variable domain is NAGVMQNPRHLVRRRGQEARLRCSPMKGHSHVYWYRQLPEEGLKFMVYLQKENIIDESGMPKERFSAEFPKEGPSILRIQQVVRGDSAAYFCASSPRAGTDTYEQYFGPGTRLTVT.

Written as DNA, the CDR3 is TGCGCCAGCAGCCAGTTAACCGGGACAGGGATAAATGAGCAGTTCTTC. It yields the protein CASSQLTGTGINEQFF. The gene calls are TRBV4-1 and TRBJ2-1; 9 nucleotides align to TRBD1. J gave up 7 bases and V 3 bases, and 10 bases lay outside the gene matches. The CDR3 has 16 amino acids. Germline lookup yields CDR1 MGHRA and CDR2 YSYEKL.

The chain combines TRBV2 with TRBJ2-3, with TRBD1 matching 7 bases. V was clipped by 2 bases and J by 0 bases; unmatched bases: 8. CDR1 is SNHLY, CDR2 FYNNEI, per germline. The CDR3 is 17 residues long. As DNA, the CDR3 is TGTGCCAGCAGTGAATCCCCCCAGGGGGTTAGCACAGATACGCAGTATTTT. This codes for CASSESPQGVSTDTQYF.